This TCR beta chain was recovered during a study of cytotoxic CD8 clonotypes in ibrutinib-treated CLL. Study findings and constraints: Samples from sustained-remission and progressing patients were taken at different times.

This CDR3 is built from 15 residues. Germline CDR1 LNHDA, CDR2 SQIVND (reference sequence). The J segment lost 0 bases and the V segment lost 6 bases, leaving 4 bases of the junction unmatched. On this clone itself: As yet, its antigen is unknown.

Data came from immunoSEQ multiplex PCR; TCRdb stores just in-frame clones and leaves some out. The sample gives roughly 170,000 clones, around 80% of which show up once; about 4.5% is in the top ten. The receptor comes from a human donor with chronic lymphocytic leukemia. Here the sequenced sample was PBMCs, taken after 24 months of ibrutinib treatment. This chain uses TRBV19 with TRBJ1-3; 8 bases line up with TRBD1. CDR3 in amino acids: CASRNTGGSGNTIYF. The CDR3 DNA reads as TGTGCCAGTAGGAACACAGGGGGCTCTGGAAACACCATATATTTT.